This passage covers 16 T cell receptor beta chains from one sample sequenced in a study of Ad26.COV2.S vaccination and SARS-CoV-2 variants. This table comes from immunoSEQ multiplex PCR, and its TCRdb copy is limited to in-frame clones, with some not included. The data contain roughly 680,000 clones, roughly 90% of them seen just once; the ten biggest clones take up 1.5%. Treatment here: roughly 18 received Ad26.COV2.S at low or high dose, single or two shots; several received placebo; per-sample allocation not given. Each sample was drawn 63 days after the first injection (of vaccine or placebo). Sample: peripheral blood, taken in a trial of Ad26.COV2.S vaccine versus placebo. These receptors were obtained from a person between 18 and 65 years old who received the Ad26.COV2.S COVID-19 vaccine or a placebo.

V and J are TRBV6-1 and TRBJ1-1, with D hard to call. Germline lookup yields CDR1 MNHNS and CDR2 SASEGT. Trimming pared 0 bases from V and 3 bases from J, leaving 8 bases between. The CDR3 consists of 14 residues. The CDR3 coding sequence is TGTGCCAGCAGTGAAGCAGGTAGGGACACTGAAGCTTTCTTT. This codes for CASSEAGRDTEAFF.

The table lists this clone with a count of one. The CDR3 spells CASGGGTVYGYTF. The CDR3, as DNA: TGTGCCAGCGGGGGAGGGACAGTCTATGGCTACACCTTC. V and J are TRBV2 and TRBJ1-2; 7 bases fit TRBD1. Germline V lookup: CDR1 SNHLY, CDR2 FYNNEI. The CDR3 loop spans 13 amino acids. The ends lost 8 bases at V and 4 bases at J; junction bases unmatched: 7.

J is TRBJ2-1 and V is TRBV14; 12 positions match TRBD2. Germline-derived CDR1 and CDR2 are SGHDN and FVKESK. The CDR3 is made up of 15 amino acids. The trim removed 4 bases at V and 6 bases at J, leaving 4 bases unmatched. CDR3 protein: CASSRTSGASNEQFF. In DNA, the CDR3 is TGTGCCAGCAGCCGGACTAGCGGGGCCAGCAATGAGCAGTTCTTC.

Here the CDR3 reads CASSTRTLLSTDTQYF. CDR3 bases: TGTGCCAGTAGTACCCGGACCCTCCTAAGCACAGATACGCAGTATTTT. This sequence joins TRBV19 and TRBJ2-3, with D hard to call. V was clipped by 4 bases and J by 0 bases, with 14 bases between them. The germline V gene encodes CDR1 LNHDA and CDR2 SQIVND (reference sequence). The CDR3 runs to 16 residues.

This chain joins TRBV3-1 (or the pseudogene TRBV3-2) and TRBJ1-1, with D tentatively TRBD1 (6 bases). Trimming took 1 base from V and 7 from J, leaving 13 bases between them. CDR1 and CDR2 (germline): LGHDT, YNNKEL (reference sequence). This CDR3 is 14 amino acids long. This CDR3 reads CASSQASVRGEAFF. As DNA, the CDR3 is TGTGCCAGCAGCCAAGCGTCGGTCAGGGGTGAAGCTTTCTTT.

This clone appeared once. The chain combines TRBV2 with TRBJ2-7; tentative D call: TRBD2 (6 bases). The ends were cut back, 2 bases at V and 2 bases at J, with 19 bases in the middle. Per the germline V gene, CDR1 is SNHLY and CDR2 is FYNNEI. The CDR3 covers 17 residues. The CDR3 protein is CASSELSPSAVTYEQYF. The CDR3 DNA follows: TGTGCCAGCAGTGAATTATCTCCTAGCGCCGTCACCTACGAGCAGTACTTC.

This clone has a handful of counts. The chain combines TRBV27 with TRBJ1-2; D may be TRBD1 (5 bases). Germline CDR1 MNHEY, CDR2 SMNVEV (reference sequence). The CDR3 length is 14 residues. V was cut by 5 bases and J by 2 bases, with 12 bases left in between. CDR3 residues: CASSPGTENYGYTF. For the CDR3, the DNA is TGTGCCAGCAGTCCGGGGACTGAGAACTATGGCTACACCTTC.

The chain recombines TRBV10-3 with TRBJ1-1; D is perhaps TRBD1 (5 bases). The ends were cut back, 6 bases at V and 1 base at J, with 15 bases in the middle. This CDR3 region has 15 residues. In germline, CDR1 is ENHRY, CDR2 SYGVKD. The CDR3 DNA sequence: TGTGCCATCAGACGGGACGCCGGGGGGAACACTGAAGCTTTCTTT. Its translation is CAIRRDAGGNTEAFF.

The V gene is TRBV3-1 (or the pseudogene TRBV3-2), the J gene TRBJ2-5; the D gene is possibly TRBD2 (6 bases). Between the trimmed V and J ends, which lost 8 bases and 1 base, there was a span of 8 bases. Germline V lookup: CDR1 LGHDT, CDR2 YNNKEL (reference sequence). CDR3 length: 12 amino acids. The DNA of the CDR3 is TGTGCCAGCCGCGGGGCCCAAGAGACCCAGTACTTC. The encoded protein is CASRGAQETQYF.

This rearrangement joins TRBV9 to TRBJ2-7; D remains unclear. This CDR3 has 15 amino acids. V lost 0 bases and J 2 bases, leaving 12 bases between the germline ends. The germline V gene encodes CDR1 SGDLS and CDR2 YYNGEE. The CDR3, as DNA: TGTGCCAGCAGCGTAGCCCCTGACCCGCCCTACGAGCAGTACTTC. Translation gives CASSVAPDPPYEQYF. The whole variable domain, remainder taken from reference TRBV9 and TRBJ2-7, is DSGVTQTPKHLITATGQRVTLRCSPRSGDLSVYWYQQSLDQGLQFLIQYYNGEERAKGNILERFSAQQFPDLHSELNLSSLELGDSALYFCASSVAPDPPYEQYFGPGTRLTVT.

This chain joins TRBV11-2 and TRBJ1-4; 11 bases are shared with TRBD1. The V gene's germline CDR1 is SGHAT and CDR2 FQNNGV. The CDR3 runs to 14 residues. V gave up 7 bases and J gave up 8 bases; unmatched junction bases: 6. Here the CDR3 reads CASTPGQGEEKLFF. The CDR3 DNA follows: TGTGCCAGCACCCCGGGACAGGGGGAGGAAAAACTGTTTTTT. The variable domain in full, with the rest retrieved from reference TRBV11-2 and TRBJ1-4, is EAGVAQSPRYKIIEKRQSVAFWCNPISGHATLYWYQQILGQGPKLLIQFQNNGVVDDSQLPKDRFSAERLKGVDSTLKIQPAKLEDSAVYLCASTPGQGEEKLFFGSGTQLSVL.

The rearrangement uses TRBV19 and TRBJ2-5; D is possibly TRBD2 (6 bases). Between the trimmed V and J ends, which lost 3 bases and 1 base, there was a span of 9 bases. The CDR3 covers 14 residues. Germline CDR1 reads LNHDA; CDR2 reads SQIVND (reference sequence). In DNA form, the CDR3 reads TGTGCCAGTAGTATCCGGGGGATCCAAGAGACCCAGTACTTC. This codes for CASSIRGIQETQYF.

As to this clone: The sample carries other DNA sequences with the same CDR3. The CDR3 region is CASSTPGRETQYF. The CDR3 region has the DNA TGTGCCAGTAGTACCCCCGGGAGAGAGACCCAGTACTTC. The rearrangement links TRBV19 to TRBJ2-5, with D possibly being TRBD2 (6 bases). In germline, CDR1 is LNHDA, CDR2 SQIVND (reference sequence). V was clipped by 4 bases and J by 4 bases, with 10 bases between them. The length of the CDR3 is 13 residues.

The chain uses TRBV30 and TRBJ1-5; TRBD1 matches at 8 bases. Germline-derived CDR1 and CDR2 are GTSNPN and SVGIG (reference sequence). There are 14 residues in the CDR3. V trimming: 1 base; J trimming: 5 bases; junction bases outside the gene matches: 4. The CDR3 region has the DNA TGTGCCTGGAGTGATGGACAGGGCCATCAGCCCCAGCATTTT. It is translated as CAWSDGQGHQPQHF. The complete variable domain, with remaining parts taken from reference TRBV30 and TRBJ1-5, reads SQTIHQWPATLVQPVGSPLSLECTVEGTSNPNLYWYRQAAGRGLQLLFYSVGIGQISSEVPQNLSASRPQDRQFILSSKKLLLSDSGFYLCAWSDGQGHQPQHFGDGTRLSIL.

DNA for the CDR3: TGTGCCAGCAGTCAAACAGGGACGGGATATTCACCCCTCCACTTT. As protein: CASSQTGTGYSPLHF. The chain couples TRBV11-2 to TRBJ1-6, with a tentative D call TRBD1 (6 bases). V was shortened by 6 bases and J by 8 bases, with 17 bases between the two germline ends. Germline lookup yields CDR1 SGHAT and CDR2 FQNNGV. This CDR3 comprises 15 residues.

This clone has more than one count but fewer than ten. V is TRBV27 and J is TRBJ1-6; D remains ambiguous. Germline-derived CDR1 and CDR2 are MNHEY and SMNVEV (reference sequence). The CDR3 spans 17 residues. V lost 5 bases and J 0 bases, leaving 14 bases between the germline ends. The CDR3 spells CASSPDQQSSYNSPLHF. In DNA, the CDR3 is TGTGCCAGCAGTCCGGATCAACAGAGCTCCTATAATTCACCCCTCCACTTT.